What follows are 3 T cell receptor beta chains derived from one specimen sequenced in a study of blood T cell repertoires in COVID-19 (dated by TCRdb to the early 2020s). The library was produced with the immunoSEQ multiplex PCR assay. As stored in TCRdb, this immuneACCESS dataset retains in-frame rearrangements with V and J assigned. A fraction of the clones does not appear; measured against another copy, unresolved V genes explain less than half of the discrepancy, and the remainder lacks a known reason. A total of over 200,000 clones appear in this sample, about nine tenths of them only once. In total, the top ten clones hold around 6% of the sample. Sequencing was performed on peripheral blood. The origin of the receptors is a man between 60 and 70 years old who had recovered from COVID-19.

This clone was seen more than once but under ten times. The CDR3 sequence: CASSKARGAKPEAFF. Here the CDR3 DNA reads TGTGCCAGCAGCAAAGCCAGGGGGGCCAAACCTGAAGCTTTCTTT. The rearrangement links TRBV21-1 to TRBJ1-1; the table gives TRBD1 as D, unverified against the DNA. TRBV21-1 is designated a pseudogene. The CDR3 has 15 residues.

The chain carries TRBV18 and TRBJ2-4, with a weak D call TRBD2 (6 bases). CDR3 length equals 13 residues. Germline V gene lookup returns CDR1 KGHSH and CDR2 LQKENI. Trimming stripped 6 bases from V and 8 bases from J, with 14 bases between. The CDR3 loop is CASSSRERDIQYF. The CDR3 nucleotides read TGTGCCAGCTCCTCCCGGGAGAGGGACATTCAGTACTTC.

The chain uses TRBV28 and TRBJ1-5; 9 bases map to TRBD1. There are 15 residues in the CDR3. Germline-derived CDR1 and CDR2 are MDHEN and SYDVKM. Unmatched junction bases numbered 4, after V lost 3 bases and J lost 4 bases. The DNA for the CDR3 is TGTGCCAGCAGTTTTCGGACAGGGGTAAATCAGCCCCAGCATTTT. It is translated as CASSFRTGVNQPQHF.